This T cell receptor (beta chain) is drawn from a study of tumor-infiltrating lymphocytes in localized non-small cell lung cancer. Study-wide results and limits: No link was found between tumor T-cell fraction and recurrence-free survival. Tumors had more T cell infiltration than uninvolved lung, per TCRbeta sequencing and CD3 counts. IM1 and IM2 tumors showed no difference in T-cell fraction.

Concerning this clone itself: Its antigen is unknown.

Clones were sequenced by immunoSEQ multiplex PCR, and TCRdb holds only the in-frame ones, with some missing. The table has fewer than 15,000 clones, about 66% seen once. The sequenced sample was lung tumor tissue. This clonotype was obtained from a human donor with non-small cell lung cancer.

The CDR3 loop reads CATGTGQSSNQPQHF. The CDR3 coding sequence is TGTGCCACCGGGACTGGACAGTCCAGCAATCAGCCCCAGCATTTT. This chain joins TRBV15 and TRBJ1-5; D is possibly TRBD1 (6 bases). Germline CDR1 is LNHNV and CDR2 is YYDKDF (reference sequence). Trimming cost V 8 bases and J 1 base, with 15 bases left between them. The CDR3 length is 15 residues.